Each of the 28 T cell receptor beta chains below was sequenced from the same sample in a study of shared clonotypes between healthy human individuals. The table came from immunoSEQ multiplex PCR; TCRdb's copy has only in-frame clones and leaves some out. Of 2 million to 2.5 million clones detected, 95% appear once; the ten largest clones hold 0.13%. The sample was naive CD4+ T cells sorted from blood. Specified subset: CD45RA+ positively selected. The receptor set was obtained from a man younger than 30 in good health.

The rearrangement links TRBV11-2 to TRBJ2-7, with 7 bases identical to TRBD2. V lost 2 bases, J lost 2 bases, and 15 bases stayed unmatched. CDR1 is SGHAT and CDR2 is FQNNGV in the germline V gene. CDR3 length equals 18 residues. CDR3 nucleotide sequence: TGTGCCAGCAGCTTAACGGGGGTTCCGAGCGGGGTGACCTACGAGCAGTACTTC. This sequence encodes CASSLTGVPSGVTYEQYF.

This clone was recorded only once. The same CDR3 can be traced to other DNA sequences in this sample. This chain joins TRBV2 and TRBJ1-4; TRBD1 is a possible D gene (5 bases). Germline V gene lookup returns CDR1 SNHLY and CDR2 FYNNEI. The ends were cut back, 1 base at V and 8 bases at J, with 14 bases in the middle. This CDR3 has 15 amino acids. CDR3 loop: CASSEGGRAGEKLFF. Written as DNA, the CDR3 is TGTGCCAGCAGTGAAGGGGGTCGGGCAGGGGAAAAACTGTTTTTT.

Points on this clone: The same CDR3 can be traced to other DNA sequences in this sample. The rearrangement joins TRBV7-2 to TRBJ2-3, with TRBD2 matching over 9 bases. The CDR3 has 15 residues. Germline V gene sequence: CDR1 SGHTA, CDR2 FQGNSA. The trim removed 5 bases at V and 0 bases at J, leaving 3 bases unmatched. The CDR3, as DNA: TGTGCCAGCAGCCGTACTAGCGGGAGCACAGATACGCAGTATTTT. Translation gives CASSRTSGSTDTQYF.

The chain combines TRBV5-4 with TRBJ2-1, with D maybe TRBD1 (5 bases). Trimming cost V 3 bases and J 10 bases, with 17 bases left between them. The V gene's germline CDR1 is SGHNT and CDR2 YYREEE (reference sequence). This CDR3 spans 14 amino acids. The CDR3 is CASSSPRAPFEQFF. Written as DNA, the CDR3 is TGTGCCAGCAGCTCCCCCAGGGCTCCATTCGAGCAGTTCTTC.

The chain combines TRBV5-1 with TRBJ2-1; TRBD2 aligns across 7 bases. From germline, CDR1 is SGHRS and CDR2 YFSETQ. V shed 4 bases and J 8 bases; nucleotides not matched to a gene: 9. This CDR3 contains 14 residues. CDR3 nucleotides: TGCGCCAGCAGCCCGAGTCAGGCGGGGGATGAGCAGTTCTTC. It translates to CASSPSQAGDEQFF.

This chain links TRBV7-9 with TRBJ1-1; D gene unclear. The CDR3 spans 14 residues. CDR1 is SEHNR and CDR2 is FQNEAQ in the germline V gene (reference sequence). Trimming took 1 base from V and 9 from J, leaving 15 bases between them. The CDR3: CASSLDRLAGQAFF. CDR3 nucleotides: TGTGCCAGCAGCTTAGATAGATTGGCAGGACAAGCTTTCTTT.

The chain recombines TRBV9 with TRBJ1-5; 8 bases are shared with TRBD1. The junction had 8 bases not matched to a gene; V was cut back by 4 bases and J by 5 bases. The CDR3 is 15 amino acids. The germline V gene encodes CDR1 SGDLS and CDR2 YYNGEE. Written as DNA, the CDR3 is TGTGCCAGCAGCATACAGGGGGAGGAGGATCAGCCCCAGCATTTT. Translation gives CASSIQGEEDQPQHF.

The rearrangement joins TRBV6-1 to TRBJ2-2; 10 nucleotides match TRBD2. The CDR3 spans 14 residues. Germline lookup yields CDR1 MNHNS and CDR2 SASEGT. Losses at the gene ends were 9 bases for V and 0 bases for J; bases not matched to a gene: 1. In DNA, the CDR3 is TGTGCCAGTGGGACTAGCGCGAACACCGGGGAGCTGTTTTTT. It yields the protein CASGTSANTGELFF.

The chain carries TRBV5-6 and TRBJ1-1; D uncertain. From germline, CDR1 is SGHDT and CDR2 YYEEEE. Trimming cost V 0 bases and J 4 bases, with 19 bases left between them. The length of the CDR3 is 17 residues. The CDR3 nucleotides read TGTGCCAGCAGCTTGGTGGGTTTCGGCAGGTCGGGCACTGAAGCTTTCTTT. Protein product: CASSLVGFGRSGTEAFF.

The chain recombines TRBV28 with TRBJ2-5, with TRBD2 as a possible D gene (5 bases). Germline-derived CDR1 and CDR2 are MDHEN and SYDVKM. The CDR3 is 14 amino acids. V dropped 3 bases and J dropped 5 bases, with 13 bases sitting between them. CDR3 coding DNA: TGTGCCAGCAGTTTGCTAGCCGGGAAGGAGACCCAGTACTTC. This gives the protein CASSLLAGKETQYF.

This chain links TRBV28 with TRBJ2-6; D might be TRBD1 (6 bases). This CDR3 has 16 amino acids. Trimming cost V 5 bases and J 4 bases, with 15 bases left between them. Germline loops: CDR1 MDHEN, CDR2 SYDVKM. CDR3 in DNA: TGTGCCAGCAGTCCTTACAGGGTCGGCGGGGCCAACGTCCTGACTTTC. Translation: CASSPYRVGGANVLTF.

This clone was counted once. The V gene is TRBV13, the J gene TRBJ2-2, with TRBD2 matching over 9 bases. CDR1 is PRHDT, CDR2 FYEKMQ, per germline (reference sequence). This CDR3 region has 19 residues. V trimming: 0 bases; J trimming: 5 bases; junction bases outside the gene matches: 13. The CDR3 is CASSLGYDSGSPVTGELFF. The DNA of the CDR3 is TGTGCCAGCAGCTTAGGCTATGATAGCGGGAGTCCGGTAACCGGGGAGCTGTTTTTT.

The CDR3 DNA follows: TGTGCTAGTGGTTTGAGTAGGGACAGGCTCCTCTACGAGCAGTACTTC. Translated: CASGLSRDRLLYEQYF. The J gene is TRBJ2-7, the V gene TRBV12-5; 8 bases align to TRBD1. The length of the CDR3 is 16 residues. V was clipped by 2 bases and J by 3 bases; unmatched bases: 9. Germline lookup yields CDR1 LGHNT and CDR2 FRNRAP.

The chain uses TRBV30 and TRBJ1-3; no reliable D call. Germline-derived CDR1 and CDR2 are GTSNPN and SVGIG (reference sequence). This CDR3 spans 15 amino acids. Trimming stripped 0 bases from V and 0 bases from J, with 9 bases between. DNA of the CDR3: TGTGCCTGGAGTGTACGGGTTAACTCTGGAAACACCATATATTTT. Translated, it gives CAWSVRVNSGNTIYF.

This clone appeared a single time. One junction end disagrees with the germline gene, perhaps due to a read error. This chain links TRBV14 with TRBJ1-1, with D possibly matching TRBD1 (5 bases). Looked up from germline, CDR1 is SGHDN and CDR2 is FVKESK. The CDR3 is made up of 12 amino acids. The CDR3 is CASSQDRGRKLF. The DNA of the CDR3 is TGTGCCAGCAGCCAAGATAGGGGTCGGAAACTCTTT. The variable domain in full, with the rest retrieved from reference TRBV14 and TRBJ1-1, is EAGVTQFPSHSVIEKGQTVTLRCDPISGHDNLYWYRRVMGKEIKFLLHFVKESKQDESGMPNNRFLAERTGGTYSTLKVQPAELEDSGVYFCASSQDRGRKLFGQGTRLTVV.

The chain carries TRBV19 and TRBJ2-2; no clear D. In germline, CDR1 is LNHDA, CDR2 SQIVND (reference sequence). This CDR3 is built from 18 residues. Trimming left V 3 bases short and J 3 bases short, with 20 bases between. The CDR3 DNA sequence: TGTGCCAGTAGTATTGCGCCTGGCAGGCCTGGGGACACCGGGGAGCTGTTTTTT. Protein product: CASSIAPGRPGDTGELFF.

This clone was detected only once. The chain is built from TRBV5-1 and TRBJ2-5; the D gene is possibly TRBD2 (5 bases). The CDR3 runs 14 residues. Germline lookup yields CDR1 SGHRS and CDR2 YFSETQ. V lost 3 bases, J lost 1 base, and 10 bases lay in between. CDR3 in DNA: TGCGCCAGCAGCTCGATTAGCGTCCAAGAGACCCAGTACTTC. It codes for CASSSISVQETQYF.

The chain is built from TRBV9 and TRBJ1-4; D is uncertain. The germline CDR1 and CDR2 sequences are SGDLS and YYNGEE. The CDR3 is made up of 14 amino acids. The V and J ends lost 1 base and 7 bases respectively, with 11 bases between them. CDR3 loop: CASSVPGGSEKLFF. The CDR3 nucleotides read TGTGCCAGCAGCGTACCAGGAGGTAGTGAAAAACTGTTTTTT. The full variable domain, its missing parts supplied by reference TRBV9 and TRBJ1-4, is DSGVTQTPKHLITATGQRVTLRCSPRSGDLSVYWYQQSLDQGLQFLIQYYNGEERAKGNILERFSAQQFPDLHSELNLSSLELGDSALYFCASSVPGGSEKLFFGSGTQLSVL.

The rearrangement joins TRBV5-4 to TRBJ1-1; 8 bases map to TRBD1. This CDR3 is built from 13 residues. The J segment lost 10 bases and the V segment lost 0 bases, leaving 5 bases of the junction unmatched. Germline V CDR1 and CDR2: SGHNT, YYREEE (reference sequence). CDR3 bases: TGTGCCAGCAGCTTGGGGGGACAGGTAGGAGCTTTCTTT. It yields the protein CASSLGGQVGAFF.

The chain has TRBV27 and TRBJ1-5; D possibly corresponds to TRBD1 (5 bases). This CDR3 spans 15 amino acids. CDR1 MNHEY and CDR2 SMNVEV come from the germline V gene (reference sequence). The ends were cut back, 3 bases at V and 6 bases at J, with 15 bases in the middle. The CDR3 spells CASSLSGVGRQPQHF. CDR3 nucleotides: TGTGCCAGCAGTTTGTCGGGGGTGGGTCGTCAGCCCCAGCATTTT.

V and J are TRBV7-2 and TRBJ1-4; D is possibly TRBD1 (5 bases). Germline assignment: CDR1 SGHTA and CDR2 FQGNSA. With 1 base removed from V and 7 bases from J, the gap between germline ends came to 7 bases. CDR3 length: 13 amino acids. CDR3 loop: CASSLEGPEKLFF. DNA for the CDR3: TGTGCCAGCAGCTTAGAGGGGCCTGAAAAACTGTTTTTT.

The rearrangement uses TRBV2 and TRBJ2-1; 15 bases align to TRBD2. Germline V gene lookup returns CDR1 SNHLY and CDR2 FYNNEI. The CDR3 spans 15 residues. V trimming: 5 bases; J trimming: 10 bases; junction bases outside the gene matches: 6. In DNA form, the CDR3 reads TGTGCCAGCAGTCCGGGACTAGCGGGAGGTAGGGAGCAGTTCTTC. Translated: CASSPGLAGGREQFF.

The rearrangement joins TRBV18 to TRBJ2-4; TRBD2 might be the D (5 bases). Trimming left V 3 bases short and J 0 bases short, with 18 bases between. Looked up from germline, CDR1 is KGHSH and CDR2 is LQKENI. This CDR3 contains 18 residues. The CDR3 nucleotides read TGTGCCAGCTCACCGCCCTCCGGGGATGACTTAGCCAAAAACATTCAGTACTTC. This codes for CASSPPSGDDLAKNIQYF.

This chain links TRBV5-4 with TRBJ2-3; no definite D call. CDR3 length: 14 amino acids. V dropped 1 base and J dropped 3 bases, with 9 bases sitting between them. Germline assignment: CDR1 SGHNT and CDR2 YYREEE (reference sequence). For the CDR3, the DNA is TGTGCCAGCAGCTTGACAGAGTATACAGATACGCAGTATTTT. Residues: CASSLTEYTDTQYF.

This clone was recorded once. The same CDR3 is also encoded by other DNA sequences in this sample. The CDR3, as DNA: TGCGCCAGCAGCTTGGGTGGTTCTAGCACAGATACGCAGTATTTT. It is translated as CASSLGGSSTDTQYF. The chain employs TRBV5-1 and TRBJ2-3; D unclear. V was pared by 0 bases and J by 0 bases, with 8 bases between. The CDR3 spans 15 residues. The germline CDR1 and CDR2 sequences are SGHRS and YFSETQ.

The chain couples TRBV7-9 to TRBJ2-7; D perhaps matches TRBD1 (6 bases). Germline assignment: CDR1 SEHNR and CDR2 FQNEAQ (reference sequence). Trimming stripped 5 bases from V and 0 bases from J, with 20 bases between. The CDR3 consists of 17 residues. The CDR3 here is CASSPRLNRESSYEQYF. CDR3 DNA sequence: TGTGCCAGCAGCCCACGCTTAAACAGGGAAAGCTCCTACGAGCAGTACTTC.

This chain joins TRBV7-2 and TRBJ1-5, with a possible D match to TRBD1 (5 bases). With 5 bases removed from V and 4 bases from J, the gap between germline ends came to 15 bases. The CDR3 spans 15 residues. The germline gives CDR1 SGHTA, CDR2 FQGNSA. The CDR3, as DNA: TGTGCCAGCAGCAGAGATGCGGCAGGGAATCAGCCCCAGCATTTT. Protein: CASSRDAAGNQPQHF.

The genes are TRBV6-6 and TRBJ1-2; TRBD1 aligns across 7 bases. CDR3 length: 14 residues. CDR1 is MNHNY, CDR2 SVGAGI, per germline (reference sequence). Unmatched junction bases numbered 9, after V lost 6 bases and J lost 5 bases. The CDR3 here is CASRPAGTDYGYTF. In DNA, the CDR3 is TGTGCCAGCAGGCCGGCCGGGACAGATTATGGCTACACCTTC.